A single TCR beta chain is shown here with its context. These data are taken from a study of blood T cell repertoires in COVID-19. CDR3 length equals 17 residues. The V segment lost 0 bases and the J segment 5 bases; nucleotides outside the gene matches: 10. Germline V gives CDR1 SGDLS, CDR2 YYNGEE. Here immunoSEQ multiplex PCR was the method, and the copy in TCRdb shows in-frame clones only, minus some. The data contain a few hundred thousand clones, roughly 89% of them singletons. The sequenced material came from peripheral blood. The chain uses TRBV9 and TRBJ2-7; 11 positions agree with TRBD2. The TCR comes from a man aged 50-59 years with acute or convalescent COVID-19. CDR3 amino acids: CASSVATTSGGRNEQYF. The CDR3 bases are TGTGCCAGCAGCGTAGCTACTACTAGCGGGGGCCGGAACGAGCAGTACTTC.